A selection of T cell receptor beta chains follows, all from one sample in a study of cytomegalovirus exposure and HLA in healthy donors. Generated by immunoSEQ multiplex PCR, the TCRdb table keeps only in-frame clones and is missing some. This sample has about 160,000 clones, with about four fifths found just once. Sample: PBMCs. The receptor set was obtained from a male donor in good health and CMV-seropositive. Both conserved end residues are part of each CDR3. A D gene is named only where the DNA matches it firmly.

TRBV30	TRBJ2-7	TRBD1	CAWSLAGGPDF
TRBV28	TRBJ1-2	TRBD1	CASSPGQGDYGYTF
TRBV11-2	TRBJ2-6	.	CASSLAGANGLTF
TRBV7-2	TRBJ2-7	.	CASTVGEVTLGPYEQYF
TRBV9	TRBJ1-1	TRBD1	CASSVDTGANTEAFF
TRBV19	TRBJ2-1	TRBD2	CASSNSGGVFNEQFF
TRBV13	TRBJ2-1	.	CASSLGTKGNEQFF
TRBV27	TRBJ1-1	.	CASSSWGAEAFF
TRBV28	TRBJ2-1	TRBD2	CASSLSSPGGSYNEQFF
TRBV6-1	TRBJ1-2	.	CASSEAGGVNYGYTF
TRBV30	TRBJ2-7	TRBD1	CAWVRDRLGEQYF
TRBV7-6	TRBJ1-1	TRBD1	CASSSGQGYTEAFF
TRBV14	TRBJ2-7	.	CASSQAGADEQYF
TRBV6-6	TRBJ1-5	.	CASSVFRDTNQPQHF
TRBV7-9	TRBJ2-7	TRBD1	CASSQGQGNDYEQYF
TRBV19	TRBJ1-2	.	CASSEANPFSYGYTF
TRBV27	TRBJ2-1	TRBD2	CASSPNQASGRKNEQFF
TRBV10-2	TRBJ1-1	.	CASSERQSGTLEAFF
TRBV2	TRBJ2-2	.	CAAQVVGTGELFF
TRBV5-4	TRBJ2-7	TRBD2	CATRLAGSHEQYF
TRBV5-1	TRBJ2-3	TRBD1	CASSLLRTGPTDTQYF
TRBV27	TRBJ2-1	TRBD2	CASRGAGGPGYNEQFF
TRBV30	TRBJ2-7	TRBD2	CAWGLGGVLEQYF
TRBV19	TRBJ1-2	.	CASSPRGRNYGYTF
TRBV28	TRBJ2-1	TRBD2	CASSPGTSRTFF
TRBV9	TRBJ2-3	TRBD2	CASSVGGGVSADTQYF
TRBV10-3	TRBJ1-4	.	CAISGQGSANEKLFF
TRBV7-6	TRBJ2-7	.	CASSSFPLDGSYSYEQYF
TRBV5-5	TRBJ2-1	.	CASSLLLTEEQFF
TRBV5-1	TRBJ2-1	TRBD2	CASSLETGLSNEQFF
TRBV28	TRBJ1-1	.	CASSSWTVQAFF
TRBV5-1	TRBJ2-5	.	CASSLGWAGEETQYF
TRBV25-1	TRBJ1-6	.	CASRKQENSPLHF
TRBV11-2	TRBJ2-1	TRBD2	CASSLGGAGGYNEQFF
TRBV9	TRBJ2-3	.	CASSVVWSGTDTQYF
TRBV19	TRBJ2-1	TRBD2	CASSIGLAGGVEQFF
TRBV18	TRBJ1-1	.	CASSPVGAGTEAFF
TRBV19	TRBJ2-3	.	CASSMEGGGDTQYF
TRBV27	TRBJ1-5	TRBD1	CASSLYRGSQPQHF
TRBV2	TRBJ2-7	.	CASSSGLEQYF
TRBV5-1	TRBJ2-5	.	CASSLGVSADRETQYF
TRBV4-3	TRBJ1-2	.	CASSQGTSQGYTF
TRBV7-6	TRBJ2-2	TRBD1	CASSIGTGLEVGELFF
TRBV25-1	TRBJ1-2	.	CASSESNGYTF
TRBV28	TRBJ2-2	TRBD1	CASALRGSGGTELFF
TRBV6-5	TRBJ2-2	TRBD1	CASSYSDRATGELFF
TRBV7-2	TRBJ2-7	TRBD1	CASSLNRGGEQYF
TRBV10-1	TRBJ2-1	.	CASSESGKNEQFF
TRBV15	TRBJ1-5	TRBD1	CATSRDREAQPQHF
TRBV30	TRBJ1-2	.	CAWSVHGRGYGYTF
TRBV27	TRBJ2-1	TRBD2	CASSLSWVAGHEQFF
TRBV18	TRBJ1-1	.	CASSRRGNTEAFF
TRBV29-1	TRBJ2-1	.	CSVADGYNEQFF
TRBV6-1	TRBJ2-3	TRBD2	CASSPEGAARGTQYF